Listed here is a single T cell receptor beta chain. This entry is derived from a study of blood T cell repertoires in COVID-19. Study-level information: Acute and convalescent COVID-19 specimens originated in the United States, Italy and Spain. Sources were T cells, B-cell-depleted T cells, or PBMCs; the material itself was cDNA or gDNA.

This CDR3 spans 14 amino acids. Trimming cost V 0 bases and J 4 bases, with 9 bases left between them. Germline CDR1 and CDR2: SGHAT and FQNNGV. The protocol was immunoSEQ multiplex PCR, while the TCRdb copy is restricted to in-frame clones and leaves out a portion. The sample has about 360,000 clones; around 87% are singletons. The J gene is TRBJ1-2, the V gene TRBV11-2; no definite D call. This TCR was recovered from a man aged 35-49 years in a cohort exposed to, infected with or recovered from COVID-19 (not recorded which). The material sequenced was PBMCs or T cells enriched from blood (not recorded which). For the CDR3, the DNA is TGTGCCAGCAGCTTAGATCTAACAGCCTATGGCTACACCTTC. This sequence encodes CASSLDLTAYGYTF.